This T cell receptor beta chain originates from a study of T cell responses to AZD1222 COVID-19 vaccine. Trimming cost V 4 bases and J 0 bases, with 10 bases left between them. Germline CDR1 reads SGHRS; CDR2 reads YFSETQ. This CDR3 contains 14 residues. Using immunoSEQ multiplex PCR, the repertoire was profiled, and TCRdb retains in-frame clones only, with some absent. The table records around 140,000 clones, roughly 92% of them present only once. This chain connects TRBV5-1 to TRBJ1-1; D is uncertain. The starting material was peripheral blood, obtained on day 0 of AZD1222 vaccination. This clonotype was sampled from an adult in good health. CDR3 in DNA: TGCGCCAGCAGCAGTCAATATATGAACACTGAAGCTTTCTTT. This translates into CASSSQYMNTEAFF.